This paragraph covers one T cell receptor (beta chain) sequence. There are 14 residues in the CDR3. The germline CDR1 and CDR2 sequences are MGHRA and YSYEKL. Trimming stripped 1 base from V and 9 bases from J, with 13 bases between. The data are from a study of T cells in Graves' hyperthyroidism and ophthalmopathy. The CDR3 regions of TCR beta were amplified from RNA transcripts. HTBI primers were the set used in a first-round RT-PCR of the TCR CDR3. MiXCR was run by TCRdb on the multiplex PCR reads, yielding one entry per CDR3 protein. This sample carries fewer than 650,000 distinct CDR3 sequences, roughly 14% of them seen once, and the ten largest clones take more than 4.5%. Uncontrolled infection, other autoimmune disease, pregnancy or lactation led to exclusion.

This chain links TRBV4-1 with TRBJ2-1; no definite D call. This receptor was identified in a woman aged 30 to 39 with Graves' hyperthyroidism that later progressed to Graves' ophthalmopathy. The material sequenced was blood. CDR3 nucleotide sequence: TGCGCCAGCAGCCAAGGACCTCGAGGTGGTGAGCAGTTCTTC. This gives the protein CASSQGPRGGEQFF.